This T cell receptor beta chain was profiled in a study of Tregs in tolerant kidney transplant recipients. As for this clone: No antigen is known for it.

Sequenced by immunoSEQ multiplex PCR; TCRdb stores in-frame clones only, minus some. Altogether 240,000 or so clones are present, about four fifths being singletons, with the ten largest covering 0.5% to 0.65%. General study findings and limits: The most relevant donor-specific Treg TCRbeta repertoire apparently came from expansion with activated donor B cells. The small number of patients limits these findings pending further validation.

Unstimulated Tregs (CD4+CD25+CD127-) and CD4+CD25- non-Tregs were sorted from PBMCs. This receptor was identified in a human donor in good health. The sequenced sample consisted of CD4+ T cells from blood.

The CDR3 spells CASSDIENYGYTF. DNA of the CDR3: TGTGCCAGCAGTGATATAGAGAACTATGGCTACACCTTC. The V and J genes are TRBV2 and TRBJ1-2, with D uncertain. CDR1 is SNHLY, CDR2 FYNNEI, per germline. V lost 3 bases to trimming and J lost 2 bases, with 7 bases between them. This CDR3 is 13 amino acids long.